This is a list of T cell receptor beta chains from one sample in a study of blood T cell repertoires in COVID-19. Libraries were prepared by immunoSEQ multiplex PCR; TCRdb keeps only in-frame clonotypes and omits some of them. The sample includes some 150,000 clones, around 87% of them seen just once. The sequencing input was peripheral blood. The receptors were gathered from a man aged 50-60 years who had recovered from COVID-19. Both conserved end residues are part of each CDR3. D genes are given only for firm matches. Only some rows state a clone size, as once, few, many or a class for expanded clones.

TRBV30,NA,TRBJ2-7,NA,11,CAWTDLYEQYF,TGTGCCTGGACAGATCTTTACGAGCAGTACTTC
TRBV10-3,NA,TRBJ2-7,once,16,CAISEGKQGNNYEQYF,TGTGCCATCAGTGAGGGAAAACAGGGTAATAATTACGAGCAGTACTTC
TRBV30,TRBD1,TRBJ1-1,once,14,CAGNRGLGYTEAFF,TGTGCCGGCAACAGGGGGCTGGGGTACACTGAAGCTTTCTTT
TRBV15,NA,TRBJ2-7,NA,14,CATSRVYRADEQYF,TGTGCCACCAGCAGAGTTTACAGGGCAGACGAGCAGTACTTC
TRBV27,TRBD1,TRBJ1-1,once,16,CASSRKRDRVNTEAFF,TGTGCCAGCAGTAGAAAGAGGGACAGGGTGAACACTGAAGCTTTCTTT
TRBV16,NA,TRBJ2-5,NA,15,CASSQTRDNQETQYF,TGTGCCAGCAGCCAAACCCGGGACAACCAAGAGACCCAGTACTTC
TRBV14,NA,TRBJ1-2,NA,13,CASSVTGSNGYTF,TGTGCCAGCAGCGTCACAGGGTCCAATGGCTACACCTTC
TRBV19,NA,TRBJ1-4,NA,15,CASTRQSATNEKLFF,TGTGCCAGTACCCGACAGAGCGCAACTAATGAAAAACTGTTTTTT
TRBV27,TRBD2,TRBJ2-1,NA,16,CASSLSYSGGAGEQFF,TGTGCCAGCAGTTTATCGTACTCCGGGGGGGCTGGTGAGCAGTTCTTC
TRBV11-2,TRBD1,TRBJ1-2,NA,20,CASSLDRASSRHRGDYGYTF,TGTGCCAGCAGCTTAGACAGAGCTAGTAGTAGACACAGGGGGGACTATGGCTACACCTTC
TRBV5-6,NA,TRBJ2-7,NA,15,CASSGLPAGSYEQYF,TGTGCCAGCAGCGGCCTACCGGCAGGCTCCTACGAGCAGTACTTC
TRBV7-9,NA,TRBJ1-6,NA,16,CASGARNTDDNSPLHF,TGTGCCAGCGGGGCACGGAATACGGATGATAATTCACCCCTCCACTTT
TRBV11-3,NA,TRBJ1-1,NA,13,CASSPRQNTEAFF,TGTGCCAGCAGCCCCCGACAGAACACTGAAGCTTTCTTT
TRBV5-1,NA,TRBJ1-2,NA,16,CASSLDGGALDYGYTF,TGCGCCAGCAGCTTGGATGGGGGCGCCTTAGACTATGGCTACACCTTC
TRBV7-9,TRBD1,TRBJ2-3,NA,16,CASSLGQGPQLDTQYF,TGTGCCAGCAGCCTCGGACAGGGACCTCAATTAGATACGCAGTATTTT
TRBV19,NA,TRBJ2-7,NA,16,CASSIGGQGSSYEQYF,TGTGCCAGTAGTATAGGTGGCCAGGGGAGCTCCTACGAGCAGTACTTC
TRBV10-3,NA,TRBJ2-7,NA,13,CAISEGGSYEQYF,TGTGCCATCAGTGAGGGCGGTTCCTACGAGCAGTACTTC
TRBV21-1,NA,TRBJ2-7,NA,18,CASSKKRGDSKSSYEQYF,TGTGCCAGCAGCAAAAAAAGGGGGGACAGCAAAAGCTCCTACGAGCAGTACTTC
TRBV12-5,TRBD1,TRBJ1-1,NA,13,CASGRRTGAEAFF,TGTGCTAGTGGCCGTCGGACAGGGGCTGAAGCTTTCTTT
TRBV4-3,NA,TRBJ1-1,NA,14,CASSQYRMNTEAFF,TGCGCCAGCAGCCAATATCGTATGAACACTGAAGCTTTCTTT
TRBV11-2,NA,TRBJ2-7,once,16,CASSFPREGGSYEQYF,TGTGCCAGCAGCTTCCCTCGCGAGGGCGGGTCCTACGAGCAGTACTTC
TRBV4-2,TRBD1,TRBJ1-1,once,17,CASSQVMGRGKYTEAFF,TGTGCCAGCAGCCAAGTTATGGGCAGGGGGAAATACACTGAAGCTTTCTTT
TRBV19,TRBD1,TRBJ1-2,few,13,CASGRQGSNGYTF,TGTGCCAGTGGGCGACAGGGCTCGAATGGCTACACCTTC
TRBV19,TRBD1,TRBJ1-4,NA,14,CASSGQATNEKLFF,TGTGCCAGTAGCGGACAGGCAACTAATGAAAAACTGTTTTTT
TRBV7-6,TRBD2,TRBJ2-3,NA,18,CASSLAAPSGGSTDTQYF,TGTGCCAGCAGCTTAGCAGCCCCTAGCGGGGGGTCCACAGATACGCAGTATTTT
TRBV7-2,NA,TRBJ1-2,NA,14,CASSLGGTAYGYTF,TGTGCCAGCAGCTTAGGTGGCACCGCCTATGGCTACACCTTC
TRBV5-1,NA,TRBJ2-6,NA,14,CASSGGSGANVLTF,TGCGCCAGCAGCGGAGGGTCTGGGGCCAACGTCCTGACTTTC
TRBV4-3,TRBD1,TRBJ1-5,once,15,CASSRRQGQGQPQHF,TGCGCCAGCAGCCGCCGACAGGGGCAGGGTCAGCCCCAGCATTTT
TRBV25-1,TRBD1,TRBJ2-1,NA,17,CASSYLKGASSYNEQFF,TGTGCCAGCAGTTATCTGAAGGGGGCTAGTTCCTACAATGAGCAGTTCTTC
TRBV29-1,NA,TRBJ1-1,NA,12,CSVLTDEQLAFF,TGCAGCGTTTTGACAGACGAACAACTAGCTTTCTTT
TRBV5-1,TRBD2,TRBJ2-2,NA,17,CASSPISAGDVTGELFF,TGCGCCAGCAGCCCAATATCCGCGGGGGACGTGACCGGGGAGCTGTTTTTT
TRBV4-3,TRBD2,TRBJ2-3,NA,17,CASSQLAGGYRTDTQYF,TGCGCCAGCAGCCAATTAGCGGGGGGCTACCGCACAGATACGCAGTATTTT
TRBV5-5,TRBD2,TRBJ2-1,NA,16,CASRLTSGASYNEQFF,TGTGCCAGCAGACTGACTAGCGGGGCCTCCTACAATGAGCAGTTCTTC
TRBV9,NA,TRBJ1-5,once,13,CASSIGGNQPQHF,TGTGCCAGCAGCATCGGAGGGAATCAGCCCCAGCATTTT
TRBV6-5,NA,TRBJ1-1,NA,13,CASSWAGDTEAFF,TGTGCCAGCAGTTGGGCAGGGGACACTGAAGCTTTCTTT
TRBV6-5,NA,TRBJ1-1,NA,13,CASRRGGSTEAFF,TGTGCCAGCAGGAGGGGGGGGAGCACTGAAGCTTTCTTT
TRBV18,TRBD2,TRBJ2-4,NA,16,CASSRTSGGAGNIQYF,TGTGCCAGCTCACGGACTAGCGGGGGGGCTGGAAACATTCAGTACTTC
TRBV5-1,TRBD1,TRBJ2-7,NA,16,CASSLGGQGAPYEQYF,TGCGCCAGCAGCTTGGGAGGACAGGGGGCACCCTACGAGCAGTACTTC
TRBV6-5,TRBD1,TRBJ1-4,NA,15,CASSYPGQGNEKLFF,TGTGCCAGCAGTTACCCGGGACAGGGGAATGAAAAACTGTTTTTT
TRBV15,TRBD2,TRBJ2-3,once,18,CATSRVAGGLIRTDTQYF,TGTGCCACCAGCAGAGTAGCGGGGGGGCTAATCCGCACAGATACGCAGTATTTT